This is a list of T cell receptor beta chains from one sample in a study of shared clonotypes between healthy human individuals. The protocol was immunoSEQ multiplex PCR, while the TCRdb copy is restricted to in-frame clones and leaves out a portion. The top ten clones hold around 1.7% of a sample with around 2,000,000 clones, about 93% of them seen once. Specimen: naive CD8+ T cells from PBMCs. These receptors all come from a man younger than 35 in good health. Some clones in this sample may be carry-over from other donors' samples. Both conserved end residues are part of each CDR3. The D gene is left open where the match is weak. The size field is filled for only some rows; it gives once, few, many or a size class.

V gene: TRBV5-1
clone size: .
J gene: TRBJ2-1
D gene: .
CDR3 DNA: TGCGCCAGCAGCCTACTCCTAGCAGTAGGATCCGATGAGCAGTTCTTC
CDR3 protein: CASSLLLAVGSDEQFF

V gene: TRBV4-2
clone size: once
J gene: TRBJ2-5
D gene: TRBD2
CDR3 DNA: TGTGCCAGCAGCCAAGTGCGGGAGGAAGGACTAGCGGGAGAGACCCAGTACTTC
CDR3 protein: CASSQVREEGLAGETQYF

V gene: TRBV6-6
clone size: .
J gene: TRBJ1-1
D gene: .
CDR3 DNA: TGTGCCAGCAGTTACTCTGAGGGGGACACTGAAGCTTTCTTT
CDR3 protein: CASSYSEGDTEAFF

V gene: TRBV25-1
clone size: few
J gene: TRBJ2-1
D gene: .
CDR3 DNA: TGTGCCAGCAGTAGCACGACAGGTGAAGAGTTCTTC
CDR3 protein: CASSSTTGEEFF

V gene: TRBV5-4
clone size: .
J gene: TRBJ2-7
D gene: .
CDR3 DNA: TGTGCCAGCAGCTCCAACTACTACGAGCAGTACTTC
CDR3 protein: CASSSNYYEQYF

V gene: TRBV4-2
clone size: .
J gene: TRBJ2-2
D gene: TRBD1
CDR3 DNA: TGTGCCAGCAGCTTCAGGGGGCGCGACACCGGGGAGCTGTTTTTT
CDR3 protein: CASSFRGRDTGELFF

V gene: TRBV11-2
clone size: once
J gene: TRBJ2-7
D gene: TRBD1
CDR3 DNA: TGTGCCAGCAGGCCCGGGACAGGGGGTTGGGAGCAGTACTTC
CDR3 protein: CASRPGTGGWEQYF

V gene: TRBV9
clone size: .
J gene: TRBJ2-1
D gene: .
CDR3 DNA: TGTGCCAGCAGCCCTTCGACAGGGAGGAATGAGCAGTTCTTC
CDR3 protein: CASSPSTGRNEQFF

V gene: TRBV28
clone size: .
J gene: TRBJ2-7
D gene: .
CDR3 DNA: TGTGCCAGCAGTTTAGGAAGTGGGGATTTCGACCTCACCTACGAGCAGTACTTC
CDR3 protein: CASSLGSGDFDLTYEQYF

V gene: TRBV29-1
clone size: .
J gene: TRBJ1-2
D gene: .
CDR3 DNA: TGCAGCGCAGTTCCCAGGGAAGGGGTCGATGGCTACACCTTC
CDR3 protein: CSAVPREGVDGYTF

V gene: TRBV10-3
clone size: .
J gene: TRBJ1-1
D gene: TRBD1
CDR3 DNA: TGTGCCATCAGTGAGGCCGGGACAGGTGAAGCTTTCTTT
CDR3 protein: CAISEAGTGEAFF

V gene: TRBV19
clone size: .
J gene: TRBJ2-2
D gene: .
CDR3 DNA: TGTGCCAGTAGTCTGTACGAGGGAGACACCGGGGAGCTGTTTTTT
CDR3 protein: CASSLYEGDTGELFF

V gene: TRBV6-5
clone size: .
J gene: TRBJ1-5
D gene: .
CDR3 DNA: TGTGCCAGCAGTTACTCGGTGAGCAATCAGCCCCAGCATTTT
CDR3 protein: CASSYSVSNQPQHF

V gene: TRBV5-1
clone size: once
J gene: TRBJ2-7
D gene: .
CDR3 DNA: TGCGCCAGCAGCTTGCGAGGGTTTACCTACGAGCAGTACTTC
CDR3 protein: CASSLRGFTYEQYF

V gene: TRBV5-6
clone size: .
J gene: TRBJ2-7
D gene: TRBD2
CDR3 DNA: TGTGCCAGCAGCTTGGGTGGGACTAGCGGACTCGAGCAGTACTTC
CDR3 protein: CASSLGGTSGLEQYF

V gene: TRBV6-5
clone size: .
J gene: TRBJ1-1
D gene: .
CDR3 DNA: TGTGCCACGGGGGGCACTGAAGCTTTCTTT
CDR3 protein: CATGGTEAFF

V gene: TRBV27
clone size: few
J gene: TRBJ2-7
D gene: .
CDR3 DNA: TGTGCCAGCAGTCATGGGACGGGCTACGAGCAGTACTTC
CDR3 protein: CASSHGTGYEQYF

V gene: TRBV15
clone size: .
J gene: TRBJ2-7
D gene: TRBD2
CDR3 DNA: TGTGCCACCAGCCAACTAGCGGATTACGAGCAGTACTTC
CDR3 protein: CATSQLADYEQYF

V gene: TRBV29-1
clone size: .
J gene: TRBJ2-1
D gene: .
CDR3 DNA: TGCAGCGTTGAGTGGACTCACAATGAGCAGTTCTTC
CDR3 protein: CSVEWTHNEQFF

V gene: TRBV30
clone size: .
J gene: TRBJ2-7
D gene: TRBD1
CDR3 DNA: TGTGCCTGGAGTGGAACAACCCGGACAGGGAGTCAGTGGCGGCCGCCCTACGAGCAGTACTTC
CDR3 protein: CAWSGTTRTGSQWRPPYEQYF

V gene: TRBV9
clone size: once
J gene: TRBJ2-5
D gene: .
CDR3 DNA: TGTGCCAGCAGCGATTGGAAGGGGGAGACCCAGTACTTC
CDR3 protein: CASSDWKGETQYF

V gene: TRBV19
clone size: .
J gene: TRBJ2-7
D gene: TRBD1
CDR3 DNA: TGTGCCAGTAGTCCGTCGCCGGGACAGGGGGCCCCCTACGAGCAGTACTTC
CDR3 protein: CASSPSPGQGAPYEQYF

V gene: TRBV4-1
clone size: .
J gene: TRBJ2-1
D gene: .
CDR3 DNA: TGCGCCAGCAGCCAAGGGAAAAACTACAATGAGCAGTTCTTC
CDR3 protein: CASSQGKNYNEQFF

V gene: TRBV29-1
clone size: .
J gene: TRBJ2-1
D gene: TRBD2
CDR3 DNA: TGCAGCGTTGTCGGGTCTTTTAGCGGGAGTGGCAATGAGCAGTTCTTC
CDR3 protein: CSVVGSFSGSGNEQFF

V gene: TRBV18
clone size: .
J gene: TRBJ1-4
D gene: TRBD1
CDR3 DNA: TGTGCCAGCTCACCCGAGTTCGACAGGGGAAGAGAAAAACTGTTTTTT
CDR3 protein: CASSPEFDRGREKLFF

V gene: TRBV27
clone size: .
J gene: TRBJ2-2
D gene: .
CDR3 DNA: TGTGCCAGCAGTTTAAGGGGTCCCACCGGGGAGCTGTTTTTT
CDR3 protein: CASSLRGPTGELFF

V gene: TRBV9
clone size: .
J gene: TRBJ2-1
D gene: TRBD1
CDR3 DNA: TGTGCCAGCAGCGTATCCCGGGACAGGTACTACAATGAGCAGTTCTTC
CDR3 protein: CASSVSRDRYYNEQFF

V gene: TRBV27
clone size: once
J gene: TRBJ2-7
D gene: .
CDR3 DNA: TGTGCCAGCAGTTTAAGGGACGGAACTTTCTACGAGCAGTACTTC
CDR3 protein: CASSLRDGTFYEQYF

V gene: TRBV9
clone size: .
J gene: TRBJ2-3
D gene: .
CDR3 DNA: TGTGCCAGCAGCGTAGGCTCCGCGGGGGCGGATACGCAGTATTTT
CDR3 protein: CASSVGSAGADTQYF

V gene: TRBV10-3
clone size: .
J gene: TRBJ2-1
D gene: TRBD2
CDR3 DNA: TGTGCCATCAGTGAGTCAAACGGGAGGGCACCTTTCTATGAGCAGTTCTTC
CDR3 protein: CAISESNGRAPFYEQFF

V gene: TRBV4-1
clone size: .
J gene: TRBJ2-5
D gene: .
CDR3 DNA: TGCGCCAGCAGCCAAGTAGGTCTACAAGAGACCCAGTACTTC
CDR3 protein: CASSQVGLQETQYF

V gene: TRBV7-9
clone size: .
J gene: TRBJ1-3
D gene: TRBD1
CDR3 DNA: TGTGCCAGCAGCCCAAGGACAGGGGAAAGGGTAAACACCATATATTTT
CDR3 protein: CASSPRTGERVNTIYF

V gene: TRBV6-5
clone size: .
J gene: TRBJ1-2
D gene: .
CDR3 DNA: TGTGCCAGCAGTTACTCGGAGGGTTTCTATGGCTACACCTTC
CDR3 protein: CASSYSEGFYGYTF

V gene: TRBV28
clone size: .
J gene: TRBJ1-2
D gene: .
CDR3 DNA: TGTGCCAGCACCAACCAAGGGGATTTCGGCTATGGCTACACCTTC
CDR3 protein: CASTNQGDFGYGYTF

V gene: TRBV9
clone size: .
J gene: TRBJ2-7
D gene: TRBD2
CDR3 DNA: TGTGCCAGCAGCGTAGACCGGGAGGACGAGCAGTACTTC
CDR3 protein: CASSVDREDEQYF

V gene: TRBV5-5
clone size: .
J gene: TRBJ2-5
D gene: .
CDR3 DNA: TGTGCCAGCAGCTTGGAGGTGCTAAAAGAGACCCAGTACTTC
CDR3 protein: CASSLEVLKETQYF

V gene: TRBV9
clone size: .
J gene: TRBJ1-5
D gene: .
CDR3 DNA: TGTGCCAGCAGCACGGGCCCTCGGGCTCAGCCCCAGCATTTT
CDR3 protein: CASSTGPRAQPQHF

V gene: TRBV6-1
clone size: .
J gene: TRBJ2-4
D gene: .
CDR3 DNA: TGTGCCAGCAGTGAAGCACAAACCTGGGGACACATAGCCAAAAACATTCAGTACTTC
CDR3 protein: CASSEAQTWGHIAKNIQYF

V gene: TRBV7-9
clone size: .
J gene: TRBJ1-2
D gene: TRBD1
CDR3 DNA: TGTGCCAGCAGCCCCGTAACAGGGGACAGCTATGGCTACACCTTC
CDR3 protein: CASSPVTGDSYGYTF

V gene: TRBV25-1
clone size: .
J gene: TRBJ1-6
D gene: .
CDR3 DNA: TGTGCCAGCAGTGAACCTGGCCTAGGTTCACCCCTCCACTTT
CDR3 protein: CASSEPGLGSPLHF

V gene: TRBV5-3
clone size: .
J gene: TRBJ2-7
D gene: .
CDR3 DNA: TGTGCCAGAAGCATAGCGCCCCGGCCGAACGAGCAGTACTTC
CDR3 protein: CARSIAPRPNEQYF

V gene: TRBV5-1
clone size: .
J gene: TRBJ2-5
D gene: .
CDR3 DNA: TGCGCCAGCAGCTTGGGCGACATCGGGGAGACCCAGTACTTC
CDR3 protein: CASSLGDIGETQYF

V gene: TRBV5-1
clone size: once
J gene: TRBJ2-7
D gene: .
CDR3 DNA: TGCGCCAGCCATTCGGACGGTAGAAAGCATACCCCCTACGAGCAGTACTTC
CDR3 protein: CASHSDGRKHTPYEQYF

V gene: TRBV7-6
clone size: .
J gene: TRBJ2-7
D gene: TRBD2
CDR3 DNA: TGTGCCAGCAGCTCAGCCCCACGGGGACTAGCGGGGGGGGCCTACGAGCAGTACTTC
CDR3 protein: CASSSAPRGLAGGAYEQYF

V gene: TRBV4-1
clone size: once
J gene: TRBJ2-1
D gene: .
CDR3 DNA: TGCGCCAGCAGCCAATCAAAGCAGGGCAATGAGCAGTTCTTC
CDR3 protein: CASSQSKQGNEQFF

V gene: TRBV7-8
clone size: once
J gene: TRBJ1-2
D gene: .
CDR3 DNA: TGTGCCAGCAGCTTACGGATAACGGACGTCAACTATGGCTACACCTTC
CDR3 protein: CASSLRITDVNYGYTF

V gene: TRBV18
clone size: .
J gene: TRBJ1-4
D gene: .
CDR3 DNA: TGTGCCAGCTCACCCTCTCGGGGGGCCTACTCTAATGAAAAACTGTTTTTT
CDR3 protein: CASSPSRGAYSNEKLFF

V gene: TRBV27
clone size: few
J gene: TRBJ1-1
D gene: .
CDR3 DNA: TGTGCCAGCAGTGCCAGGGGCGGCCCTGAAGCTTTCTTT
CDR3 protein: CASSARGGPEAFF

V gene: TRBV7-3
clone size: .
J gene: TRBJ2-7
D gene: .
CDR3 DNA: TGTGCCAGCAGCGCCCATCTGGGGAGCGAGCAGTACTTC
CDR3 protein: CASSAHLGSEQYF

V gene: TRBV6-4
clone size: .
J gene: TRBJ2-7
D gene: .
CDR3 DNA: TGTGCCAGCAGTGATGGGGGAGAGACTTCCTACGAGCAGTACTTC
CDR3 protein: CASSDGGETSYEQYF

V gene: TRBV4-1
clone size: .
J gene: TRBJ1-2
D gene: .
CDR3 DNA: TGCGCCAGCAGCCCGACAAGGAATAACTATGGCTACACCTTC
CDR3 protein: CASSPTRNNYGYTF

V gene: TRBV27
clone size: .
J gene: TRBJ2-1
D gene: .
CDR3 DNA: TGTGCCAGCAGTTCCAGGGACTCCCCTAATGAGCAGTTCTTC
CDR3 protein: CASSSRDSPNEQFF

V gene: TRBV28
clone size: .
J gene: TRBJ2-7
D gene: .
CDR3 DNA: TGTGCCAGCAGAGGGGGACGGTTCTACGAGCAGTACTTC
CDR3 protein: CASRGGRFYEQYF